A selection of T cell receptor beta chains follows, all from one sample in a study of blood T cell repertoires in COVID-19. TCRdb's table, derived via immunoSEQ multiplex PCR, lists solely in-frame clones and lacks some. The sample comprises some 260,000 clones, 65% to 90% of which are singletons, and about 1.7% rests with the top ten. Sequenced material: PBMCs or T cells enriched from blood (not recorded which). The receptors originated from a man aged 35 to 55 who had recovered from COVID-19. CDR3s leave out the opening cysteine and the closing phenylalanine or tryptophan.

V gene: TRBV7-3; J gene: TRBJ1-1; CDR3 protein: ASSRDRGSEAF
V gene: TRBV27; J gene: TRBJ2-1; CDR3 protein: ASSPGTSGYNEQF
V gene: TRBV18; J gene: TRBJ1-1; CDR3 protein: ASSPPVDRGSAF
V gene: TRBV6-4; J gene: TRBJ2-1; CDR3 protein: ARGPGQGLHNEQF
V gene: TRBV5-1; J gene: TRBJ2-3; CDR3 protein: ASSLAGQGSTDTQY
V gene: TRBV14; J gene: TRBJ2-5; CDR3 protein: ASSQATVQETQY
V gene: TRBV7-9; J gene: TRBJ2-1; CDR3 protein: ASSLGTSVHNEQF
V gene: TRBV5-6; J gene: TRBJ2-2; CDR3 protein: ASSDDSGFSGELF
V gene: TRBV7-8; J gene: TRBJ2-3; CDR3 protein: ASSSSRATQY
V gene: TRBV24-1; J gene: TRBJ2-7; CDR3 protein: ATSDRTGKYEQY
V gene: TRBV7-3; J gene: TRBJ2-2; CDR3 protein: ASSLGQSTGELF
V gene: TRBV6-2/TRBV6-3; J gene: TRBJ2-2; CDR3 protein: ASSPLAGGAGGELF
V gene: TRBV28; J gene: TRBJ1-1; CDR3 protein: ASGGQVNTEAF
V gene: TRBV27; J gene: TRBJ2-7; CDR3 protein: ASSFASGSSYEQY
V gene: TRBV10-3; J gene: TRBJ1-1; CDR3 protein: AISPGQGATWDTEAF
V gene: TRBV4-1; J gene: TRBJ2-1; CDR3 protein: ASSQGPNNEQF
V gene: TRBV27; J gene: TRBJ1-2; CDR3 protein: ASTYHRAGDYGYT
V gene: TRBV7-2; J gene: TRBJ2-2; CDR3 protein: ASSLTGRTGELF
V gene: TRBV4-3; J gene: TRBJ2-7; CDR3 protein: ASSQDLGGGDGGYEQY
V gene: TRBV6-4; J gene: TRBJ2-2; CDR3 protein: ASSAGQGNTGELF
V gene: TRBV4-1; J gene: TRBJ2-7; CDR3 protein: ASSQVVRGHEQY
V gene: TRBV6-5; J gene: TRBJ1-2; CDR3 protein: ASSYSEGYGYT